Each of the 22 T cell receptor beta chains below was sequenced from the same sample in a study of cytomegalovirus exposure and HLA in healthy donors. The PCR contained 60 Vbeta and 13 Jbeta primers. Data came from immunoSEQ multiplex PCR; TCRdb stores just in-frame clones and leaves some out. This table has about 200,000 clones, approximately 83% appearing once. Source material: PBMCs. The receptors stem from a boy between 2 and 10 years old in good health and CMV-seronegative.

Only one count was recorded for this clone. The chain links TRBV10-1 to TRBJ1-5; TRBD1 agrees at 7 bases. J lost 5 bases, V lost 6 bases, and 10 bases had no gene match. The CDR3 has 15 amino acids. Germline assignment: CDR1 WNHNN and CDR2 SYGVQD (reference sequence). CDR3 DNA sequence: TGCGCCAGCAGGGCCCAATACAGGGGTGATCAGCCCCAGCATTTT. Protein sequence: CASRAQYRGDQPQHF.

The rearrangement uses TRBV27 and TRBJ2-7; a possible D gene is TRBD1 (5 bases). This CDR3 contains 15 residues. V was cut by 3 bases and J by 5 bases, with 17 bases left in between. Per the germline V gene, CDR1 is MNHEY and CDR2 is SMNVEV (reference sequence). The CDR3 region is CASSFSGSVPHEQYF. DNA for the CDR3: TGTGCCAGCAGTTTCTCAGGGTCGGTCCCCCACGAGCAGTACTTC.

The chain links TRBV6-1 to TRBJ2-5, with 7 bases that match TRBD1. The CDR3 totals 14 residues. Trimming took 8 bases from V and 4 from J; bases not matched to a gene: 10. Germline V lookup: CDR1 MNHNS, CDR2 SASEGT. The CDR3 DNA reads TGTGCCAGCGTCCCTAGACAGGGTAGAGAGACCCAGTACTTC. Amino acids: CASVPRQGRETQYF.

The rearrangement links TRBV4-1 to TRBJ2-4; D not certain. This CDR3 is 17 amino acids long. The V end was cut by 1 base, the J end by 0 bases, with 13 bases between. Germline CDR1 and CDR2: MGHRA and YSYEKL. CDR3 in DNA: TGCGCCAGCAGCCAAGGACCAATACAGCTAGCCAAAAACATTCAGTACTTC. Translating gives CASSQGPIQLAKNIQYF.

This clone was observed a few times. The chain employs TRBV5-6 and TRBJ2-2; 10 bases fit TRBD1. CDR3 size: 16 residues. V was pared by 4 bases and J by 6 bases, with 9 bases of the junction left unmatched. CDR1 SGHDT and CDR2 YYEEEE come from the germline V gene. CDR3 bases: TGTGCCAGCAGCGGCGACAGGGGGCGCCCCGCCGGGGAGCTGTTTTTT. It codes for CASSGDRGRPAGELFF. The whole variable domain, filled in from reference TRBV5-6 and TRBJ2-2, reads DAGVTQSPTHLIKTRGQQVTLRCSPKSGHDTVSWYQQALGQGPQFIFQYYEEEERQRGNFPDRFSGHQFPNYSSELNVNALLLGDSALYLCASSGDRGRPAGELFFGEGSRLTVL.

The V gene is TRBV6-4, the J gene TRBJ2-7; possible D gene TRBD2, 5 bases. The CDR3 consists of 15 residues. V was clipped by 0 bases and J by 2 bases, with 11 bases between them. Per germline, CDR1 MRHNA and CDR2 SNTAGT. Here the CDR3 DNA reads TGTGCCAGCAGTGACTCGACGGCGGGCACCTACGAGCAGTACTTC. Amino acid sequence: CASSDSTAGTYEQYF.

The rearrangement uses TRBV7-2 and TRBJ2-4, with D possibly matching TRBD1 (6 bases). This CDR3 has 12 amino acids. V was pared by 2 bases and J by 10 bases, with 9 bases between. Looked up from germline, CDR1 is SGHTA and CDR2 is FQGNSA. The CDR3 DNA reads TGTGCCAGCAGCTTAAACAGGGCAATTCAGTACTTC. Translation gives CASSLNRAIQYF.

The chain is built from TRBV29-1 and TRBJ2-1; the match to TRBD1 covers 12 bases. V dropped 7 bases and J dropped 9; count of bases not matched to a gene: 7. Germline CDR1 reads SQVTM; CDR2 reads ANQGSEA. The CDR3 has 13 residues. CDR3 DNA sequence: TGCAGCGGAGGGGACAGGGGGCGCGGTGAGCAGTTCTTC. Residues: CSGGDRGRGEQFF.

A single count supports this clone. The chain links TRBV14 to TRBJ2-7, with D tentatively TRBD2 (7 bases). Germline loops: CDR1 SGHDN, CDR2 FVKESK. CDR3 size: 15 residues. Deletions cut 4 bases from V and 0 bases from J, with 13 bases between. The CDR3 spells CASSPVGGRSYEQYF. The CDR3 coding sequence is TGTGCCAGCAGCCCGGTCGGGGGGCGCTCCTACGAGCAGTACTTC.

The rearrangement links TRBV6-1 to TRBJ1-2; 7 bases map to TRBD1. Germline V gene data show CDR1 as MNHNS and CDR2 as SASEGT. The V and J ends lost 6 bases and 5 bases, in that order; junction bases with no gene match: 3. The CDR3 has 12 amino acids. DNA for the CDR3: TGTGCCAGCAGCGAGGGACAGTATGGCTACACCTTC. This translates into CASSEGQYGYTF.

V gene TRBV25-1 combines with J gene TRBJ2-1; possibly TRBD2 for D (6 bases). CDR1 and CDR2 (germline): MGHDK, SYGVNS. V lost 2 bases and J lost 4, with 6 bases in between. The CDR3 is 13 amino acids. Written as DNA, the CDR3 is TGTGCCAGCAGTGAAGGAGGGTACAATGAGCAGTTCTTC. Translation gives CASSEGGYNEQFF.

Of note for this clone: Other DNA sequences in the sample encode the same CDR3. V gene TRBV7-3 combines with J gene TRBJ2-1; 9 bases are a match to TRBD2. Germline trimming cut 3 bases from V and 7 bases from J; bases unmatched to any gene: 1. Germline V gives CDR1 SGHTA, CDR2 FQGTGA. The length of the CDR3 is 13 residues. This CDR3 reads CASSLAGGNEQFF. In DNA form, the CDR3 reads TGTGCCAGCAGCTTGGCGGGGGGGAATGAGCAGTTCTTC.

The V and J genes are TRBV7-3 and TRBJ2-3, with TRBD1 as a possible D gene (6 bases). Germline V CDR1 and CDR2: SGHTA, FQGTGA. The ends were cut back, 6 bases at V and 0 bases at J, with 13 bases in the middle. The CDR3 consists of 15 residues. CDR3 protein: CASSSGQYSTDTQYF. The DNA of the CDR3 is TGTGCCAGCAGTTCCGGACAGTACAGCACAGATACGCAGTATTTT. Variable domain in full (rest from reference TRBV7-3 and TRBJ2-3): GAGVSQTPSNKVTEKGKYVELRCDPISGHTALYWYRQSLGQGPEFLIYFQGTGAADDSGLPNDRFFAVRPEGSVSTLKIQRTERGDSAVYLCASSSGQYSTDTQYFGPGTRLTVL.

Details on this clone: Other DNA sequences in the same sample also yield this CDR3. The chain employs TRBV20-1 and TRBJ1-1; maybe TRBD1 (6 bases). The germline V and J ends were trimmed by 1 base and 7 bases, with 7 bases remaining between them. Germline CDR1 reads DFQATT; CDR2 reads SNEGSKA (reference sequence). CDR3 length: 11 residues. The CDR3 loop reads CSARGGGEAFF. CDR3 coding DNA: TGCAGTGCTAGAGGAGGGGGTGAAGCTTTCTTT.

The V call is TRBV6-5, the J call TRBJ1-2; D is perhaps TRBD1 (5 bases). Germline V gene lookup returns CDR1 MNHEY and CDR2 SVGAGI. Trimming took 2 bases from V and 8 from J, leaving 9 bases between them. This CDR3 region has 12 residues. CDR3 in DNA: TGTGCCAGCAGTTACAGGGGAAACGGCTACACCTTC. Amino acid sequence: CASSYRGNGYTF.

The chain couples TRBV2 to TRBJ2-5, with D possibly matching TRBD1 (6 bases). Germline CDR1 is SNHLY and CDR2 is FYNNEI. The V and J ends lost 4 bases and 3 bases respectively, with 9 bases between them. This CDR3 spans 13 amino acids. Here the CDR3 reads CASSVQGKETQYF. The CDR3 coding sequence is TGTGCCAGCAGTGTACAGGGTAAAGAGACCCAGTACTTC.

The J gene is TRBJ1-5, the V gene TRBV15; D not certain. The CDR3 has 17 residues. Germline CDR1 LNHNV, CDR2 YYDKDF (reference sequence). Between the trimmed V and J ends, which lost 3 bases and 0 bases, there was a span of 15 bases. The CDR3 sequence: CATSRDFLGSSNQPQHF. CDR3 nucleotides: TGTGCCACCAGCAGGGACTTCTTGGGTTCTAGCAATCAGCCCCAGCATTTT.

The chain is built from TRBV7-9 and TRBJ2-7; TRBD1 matches 9 bases. V trimming: 5 bases; J trimming: 5 bases; junction bases outside the gene matches: 10. Germline V gene lookup returns CDR1 SEHNR and CDR2 FQNEAQ (reference sequence). The CDR3 has 15 amino acids. CDR3 bases: TGTGCCAGCAGCCCACCGGACAGGGGCGGTCACGAGCAGTACTTC. Its translation is CASSPPDRGGHEQYF.

The gene calls are TRBV5-1 and TRBJ1-1, with TRBD1 as a possible D gene (5 bases). This CDR3 contains 14 residues. V lost 4 bases and J 1 base, leaving 11 bases between the germline ends. The germline gives CDR1 SGHRS, CDR2 YFSETQ. CDR3 in DNA: TGCGCCAGCAGCCCCTTGGGGCAGAACACTGAAGCTTTCTTT. This gives the protein CASSPLGQNTEAFF. Based on the CDR3 plus reference TRBV5-1 and TRBJ1-1, the full variable domain is KAGVTQTPRYLIKTRGQQVTLSCSPISGHRSVSWYQQTPGQGLQFLFEYFSETQRNKGNFPGRFSGRQFSNSRSEMNVSTLELGDSALYLCASSPLGQNTEAFFGQGTRLTVV.

This clone was recorded a few times. This sequence joins TRBV5-1 and TRBJ2-1; 7 nucleotides match TRBD2. Germline assignment: CDR1 SGHRS and CDR2 YFSETQ. The CDR3 runs 16 residues. Losses at the gene ends were 0 bases for V and 0 bases for J; bases not matched to a gene: 3. The CDR3 here is CASSLGGGGSYNEQFF. CDR3 nucleotides: TGCGCCAGCAGCTTGGGGGGCGGGGGCTCCTACAATGAGCAGTTCTTC.

This clone was counted a single time. As DNA, the CDR3 is TGTGCCAGCAAGGAGGAGAAGAACACTGAAGCTTTCTTT. Translating gives CASKEEKNTEAFF. The J gene is TRBJ1-1, the V gene TRBV6-6; D not certain. Trimming removed 7 bases from V and 1 base from J, with 10 bases in between. This CDR3 has 13 residues. The germline gives CDR1 MNHNY, CDR2 SVGAGI (reference sequence).

The chain couples TRBV9 to TRBJ1-4; 7 positions match TRBD1. The CDR3 runs 15 residues. V shed 3 bases, J shed 8 bases, and the junction held 10 bases outside the gene matches. Germline-derived CDR1 and CDR2 are SGDLS and YYNGEE. The CDR3 nucleotides read TGTGCCAGCAGCGCCGGATACAGGGGTTCGGAAAAACTGTTTTTT. Residues: CASSAGYRGSEKLFF.